The clone carrying this T cell receptor beta chain was observed at least ten times. Antigen specificity is unknown. The data belong to a study of neurological immune-mediated disorders. Points from the study as a whole: In HTLV-1-associated myelopathy, TCR clonal expansion was greatest, and in multiple sclerosis it was least, below healthy controls. Private repertoires in all groups were suggested by the finding that expanded clones across subjects shared no CDR3 amino acid sequences.

Synthesis of cDNA used 5'RACE (with 10-nucleotide random UMIs). TCRdb reprocessed the 5' RACE reads via MiXCR and lists one record per CDR3 protein. The profile shows about 120,000 distinct CDR3 sequences, more than 2.5% of them singletons. The CDR3 sequence is 11 residues long. V was clipped by 9 bases and J by 5 bases, with 10 bases between them. The V gene is TRBV12-3 or TRBV12-4, the J gene TRBJ1-2, with no clear D. This clonotype was sampled from a woman aged 25-40 years with multiple sclerosis. Sequenced: PBMCs. CDR3 nucleotides: TGTGCCAGTCGACATGGGTATGGCTACACCTTC. It is translated as CASRHGYGYTF.